A selection of T cell receptor beta chains follows, all from one sample in a study of early T cells in non-severe SARS-CoV-2 infection. TCRdb re-called the 5' RACE reads through MiXCR, storing one row per CDR3 protein. This table holds roughly 70,000 distinct CDR3 sequences, less than 15% found once. Sequencing was performed on whole blood. All receptors derive from an adult who was a healthcare worker with PCR-confirmed SARS-CoV-2 infection or an uninfected control (not recorded which). Each CDR3 is given with its conserved first and last residue. Each record gives: clone size, J gene, D gene, V gene, CDR3 protein, CDR3 DNA. D genes are given only for firm matches. The size entry is marked missing in some rows and otherwise reads once, few, many or a size class.

size: .
J: TRBJ2-1
D: .
V: TRBV20-1
CDR3: CSASRGNEQFF
DNA: TGCAGTGCTTCGAGGGGGAATGAGCAGTTCTTC

size: few
J: TRBJ1-2
D: .
V: TRBV28
CDR3: CATTEIYGYTF
DNA: TGTGCCACCACGGAGATCTATGGCTACACCTTC

size: few
J: TRBJ2-7
D: TRBD2
V: TRBV11-3
CDR3: CASNYRGRVPEQYF
DNA: TGTGCCAGCAACTACAGAGGGAGGGTTCCCGAGCAGTACTTC

size: .
J: TRBJ2-2
D: TRBD2
V: TRBV9
CDR3: CASSVGQTSSGRWDTGELFF
DNA: TGTGCCAGCAGCGTAGGACAGACCTCTAGCGGGAGGTGGGACACCGGGGAGCTGTTTTTT

size: few
J: TRBJ2-3
D: .
V: TRBV9
CDR3: CASSELSTDTQYF
DNA: TGTGCCAGCAGCGAGTTAAGCACAGATACGCAGTATTTT

size: .
J: TRBJ2-5
D: TRBD2
V: TRBV2
CDR3: CASRSSGRIIETQYF
DNA: TGTGCCAGCAGGTCTAGCGGGAGGATTATAGAGACCCAGTACTTC

size: few
J: TRBJ1-1
D: .
V: TRBV28
CDR3: CASSSLGGRRDTEAFF
DNA: TGTGCCAGCAGTTCCTTAGGGGGACGTCGGGACACTGAAGCTTTCTTT

size: many
J: TRBJ2-1
D: TRBD1
V: TRBV29-1
CDR3: CSAVQGSSYNEQFF
DNA: TGCAGCGCCGTACAGGGGTCCTCCTACAATGAGCAGTTCTTC

size: .
J: TRBJ1-2
D: .
V: TRBV12-3/TRBV12-4
CDR3: CASSRTRTNYGYTF
DNA: TGTGCCAGCAGTCGGACGAGGACTAACTATGGCTACACCTTC

size: .
J: TRBJ1-1
D: TRBD1
V: TRBV27
CDR3: CASSSPSGTDTEAFF
DNA: TGTGCCAGCAGTTCCCCCAGCGGGACAGACACTGAAGCTTTCTTT

size: many
J: TRBJ2-5
D: .
V: TRBV7-6
CDR3: CASSLRGPPQETQYF
DNA: TGTGCCAGCAGCCTCCGTGGGCCCCCCCAAGAGACCCAGTACTTC

size: many
J: TRBJ1-5
D: TRBD1
V: TRBV12-3/TRBV12-4
CDR3: CASSSVQGAGQPQHF
DNA: TGTGCCAGCAGTTCGGTACAGGGGGCGGGGCAGCCCCAGCATTTT

size: .
J: TRBJ2-7
D: .
V: TRBV7-2
CDR3: CASSPALEQYF
DNA: TGTGCCAGCAGCCCGGCTCTCGAGCAGTACTTC

size: .
J: TRBJ2-5
D: .
V: TRBV28
CDR3: CASSPGTTWYF
DNA: TGTGCCAGCAGTCCAGGGACGACTTGGTACTTC

size: few
J: TRBJ2-1
D: .
V: TRBV14
CDR3: CASSTAGNYNEQFF
DNA: TGTGCCAGCAGCACGGCGGGAAACTACAATGAGCAGTTCTTC

size: few
J: TRBJ1-1
D: TRBD1
V: TRBV12-3/TRBV12-4
CDR3: CASSYQGAGNTEAFF
DNA: TGTGCCAGCAGTTATCAGGGGGCCGGTAACACTGAAGCTTTCTTT

size: many
J: TRBJ2-1
D: TRBD2
V: TRBV6-2/TRBV6-3
CDR3: CASSQLAGVFEFNEQFF
DNA: TGTGCCAGCAGTCAACTAGCGGGAGTTTTTGAGTTCAATGAGCAGTTCTTC

size: few
J: TRBJ2-3
D: .
V: TRBV10-3
CDR3: CAISPGKGPTDTQYF
DNA: TGTGCCATCAGTCCAGGAAAGGGACCCACAGATACGCAGTATTTT

size: many
J: TRBJ2-3
D: .
V: TRBV7-2
CDR3: CASTVDRYTDTQYF
DNA: TGTGCCAGCACCGTCGACAGGTACACAGATACGCAGTATTTT

size: .
J: TRBJ2-3
D: TRBD2
V: TRBV6-4
CDR3: CASSDQREGPSDTQYF
DNA: TGTGCCAGCAGTGACCAGCGGGAGGGCCCTTCAGATACGCAGTATTTT

size: few
J: TRBJ2-1
D: .
V: TRBV20-1
CDR3: CSAPGASGMPHNEQFF
DNA: TGCAGTGCTCCGGGGGCTAGCGGAATGCCCCACAATGAGCAGTTCTTC

size: .
J: TRBJ1-1
D: .
V: TRBV19
CDR3: CASSIGRVNTEAFF
DNA: TGTGCCAGTAGTATAGGAAGGGTGAACACTGAAGCTTTCTTT

size: .
J: TRBJ2-7
D: TRBD1
V: TRBV6-5
CDR3: CASSTQTGWNYEQYF
DNA: TGTGCCAGCAGTACCCAGACAGGGTGGAACTACGAGCAGTACTTC

size: few
J: TRBJ2-2
D: .
V: TRBV11-2
CDR3: CASSLLGEDTGELFF
DNA: TGTGCCAGCAGCTTACTAGGGGAGGACACCGGGGAGCTGTTTTTT

size: many
J: TRBJ1-2
D: .
V: TRBV30
CDR3: CAWRKRAAYGYTF
DNA: TGTGCCTGGAGAAAAAGGGCGGCTTATGGCTACACCTTC

size: .
J: TRBJ2-2
D: .
V: TRBV7-2
CDR3: CASSLGRFTGELFF
DNA: TGTGCCAGCAGCTTGGGGCGGTTCACCGGGGAGCTGTTTTTT

size: .
J: TRBJ2-1
D: .
V: TRBV2
CDR3: CASSEVINRAEQFF
DNA: TGTGCCAGCAGCGAGGTAATCAACCGGGCTGAGCAGTTCTTC

size: few
J: TRBJ2-1
D: .
V: TRBV10-3
CDR3: CAISDYRNNEQFF
DNA: TGTGCCATCAGTGACTACAGAAACAATGAGCAGTTCTTC

size: few
J: TRBJ2-7
D: TRBD2
V: TRBV20-1
CDR3: CSARDSGSVEQYF
DNA: TGCAGTGCTAGAGATAGCGGGAGTGTTGAGCAGTACTTC

size: .
J: TRBJ2-4
D: TRBD1
V: TRBV10-3
CDR3: CAISEDRVADIQYF
DNA: TGTGCCATCAGTGAAGACAGGGTGGCGGACATTCAGTACTTC

size: few
J: TRBJ2-5
D: .
V: TRBV28
CDR3: CASSSPAGKETQYF
DNA: TGTGCCAGCAGCTCTCCTGCAGGCAAGGAGACCCAGTACTTC

size: many
J: TRBJ1-6
D: .
V: TRBV10-3
CDR3: CAISGRDNSPLHF
DNA: TGTGCCATCAGCGGCAGGGATAATTCACCCCTCCACTTT

size: many
J: TRBJ2-5
D: TRBD2
V: TRBV25-1
CDR3: CASSDQSRTSQETQYF
DNA: TGTGCCAGCAGTGATCAATCGCGGACTAGCCAAGAGACCCAGTACTTC

size: few
J: TRBJ2-7
D: .
V: TRBV7-9
CDR3: CASSQLGLGVSYEQYF
DNA: TGTGCCAGCAGCCAATTGGGACTCGGCGTCTCCTACGAGCAGTACTTC

size: many
J: TRBJ2-1
D: .
V: TRBV4-1
CDR3: CASSQEGYEQFF
DNA: TGCGCCAGCAGCCAGGAAGGGTATGAGCAGTTCTTC

size: .
J: TRBJ2-7
D: .
V: TRBV20-1
CDR3: CSASVGGKQYF
DNA: TGCAGTGCTTCGGTAGGAGGGAAGCAGTACTTC

size: few
J: TRBJ2-5
D: TRBD2
V: TRBV20-1
CDR3: CSASPVTSGIQETQYF
DNA: TGCAGTGCCAGCCCGGTGACTAGCGGAATACAAGAGACCCAGTACTTC

size: .
J: TRBJ1-2
D: .
V: TRBV28
CDR3: CASSLRVQGGYTF
DNA: TGTGCCAGCAGTTTAAGGGTACAGGGTGGCTACACCTTC

size: medium-sized
J: TRBJ2-1
D: TRBD2
V: TRBV28
CDR3: CASSPGTSGSSPYNEQFF
DNA: TGTGCCAGCAGTCCCGGGACTAGCGGGAGTTCGCCCTACAATGAGCAGTTCTTC

size: .
J: TRBJ2-1
D: .
V: TRBV7-8
CDR3: CASSLANFNPNNEQFF
DNA: TGTGCCAGCAGCTTAGCCAACTTCAACCCTAACAATGAGCAGTTCTTC

size: .
J: TRBJ2-1
D: TRBD1
V: TRBV23-1
CDR3: CASSQSGGHEQFF
DNA: TGCGCCAGCAGTCAATCAGGGGGCCATGAGCAGTTCTTC

size: many
J: TRBJ2-1
D: .
V: TRBV6-2/TRBV6-3
CDR3: CASSSTPSYNEQFF
DNA: TGTGCCAGCAGTAGCACTCCCTCCTACAATGAGCAGTTCTTC

size: few
J: TRBJ2-7
D: .
V: TRBV29-1
CDR3: CSVRSEPTYEQYF
DNA: TGCAGCGTCCGGAGCGAACCAACCTACGAGCAGTACTTC

size: .
J: TRBJ1-2
D: TRBD1
V: TRBV27
CDR3: CVSSLSDREGYGYTF
DNA: TGTGTCAGCAGTTTATCCGACAGGGAAGGCTATGGCTACACCTTC

size: few
J: TRBJ2-5
D: .
V: TRBV29-1
CDR3: CSVRSGQETQYF
DNA: TGCAGCGTTCGCTCTGGGCAAGAGACCCAGTACTTC